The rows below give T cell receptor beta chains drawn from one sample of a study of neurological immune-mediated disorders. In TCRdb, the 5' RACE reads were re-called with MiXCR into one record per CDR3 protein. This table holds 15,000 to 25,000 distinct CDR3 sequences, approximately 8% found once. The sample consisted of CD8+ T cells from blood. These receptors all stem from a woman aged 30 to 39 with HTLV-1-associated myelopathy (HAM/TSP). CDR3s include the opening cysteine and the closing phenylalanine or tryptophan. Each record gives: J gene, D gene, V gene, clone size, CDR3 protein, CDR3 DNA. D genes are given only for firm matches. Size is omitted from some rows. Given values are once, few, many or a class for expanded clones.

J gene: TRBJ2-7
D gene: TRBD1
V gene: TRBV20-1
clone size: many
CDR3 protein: CSARDPQGAAYEQYF
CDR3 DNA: TGCAGTGCTAGAGATCCACAGGGGGCGGCCTACGAGCAGTACTTC

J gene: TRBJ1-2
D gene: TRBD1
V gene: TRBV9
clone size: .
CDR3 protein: CASSPRTGERVYGYTF
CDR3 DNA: TGTGCCAGCAGCCCCCGGACAGGGGAAAGAGTGTATGGCTACACCTTC

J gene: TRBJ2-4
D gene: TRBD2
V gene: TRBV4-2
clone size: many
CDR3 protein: CASSPHGVAGGLGTKNIQYF
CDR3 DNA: TGTGCCAGCAGCCCCCACGGGGTAGCGGGGGGGCTGGGAACCAAAAACATTCAGTACTTC

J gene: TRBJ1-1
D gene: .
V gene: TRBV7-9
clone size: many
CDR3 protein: CASSRSGGTEAFF
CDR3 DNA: TGTGCCAGCAGCCGCTCGGGGGGCACTGAAGCTTTCTTT

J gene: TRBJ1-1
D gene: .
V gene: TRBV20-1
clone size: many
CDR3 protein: CSARDLEGRMNTEAFF
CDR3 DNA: TGCAGTGCTAGAGATCTGGAGGGTAGGATGAACACTGAAGCTTTCTTT

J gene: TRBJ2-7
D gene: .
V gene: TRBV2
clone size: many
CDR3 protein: CASRADSTYEQYF
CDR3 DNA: TGTGCCAGCAGAGCGGATTCAACCTACGAGCAGTACTTC

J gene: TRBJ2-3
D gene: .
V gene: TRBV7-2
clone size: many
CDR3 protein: CASSLLTTDTQYF
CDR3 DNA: TGTGCCAGCAGCTTACTCACCACAGATACGCAGTATTTT

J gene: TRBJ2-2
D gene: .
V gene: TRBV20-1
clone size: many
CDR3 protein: CSATVDTGELFF
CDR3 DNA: TGCAGTGCTACGGTCGACACCGGGGAGCTGTTTTTT

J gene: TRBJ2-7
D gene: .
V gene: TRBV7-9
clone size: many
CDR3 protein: CASSSSTGEDEQYF
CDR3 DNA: TGTGCCAGCAGCTCCTCAACAGGGGAGGACGAGCAGTACTTC

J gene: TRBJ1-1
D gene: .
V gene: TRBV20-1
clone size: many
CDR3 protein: CSAEGDSPEAFF
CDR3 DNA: TGCAGTGCCGAGGGGGATAGTCCTGAAGCTTTCTTT

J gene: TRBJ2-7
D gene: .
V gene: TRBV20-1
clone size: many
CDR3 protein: CSARGGGPKEQYF
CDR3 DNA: TGCAGTGCTAGGGGTGGGGGGCCTAAAGAGCAGTACTTC

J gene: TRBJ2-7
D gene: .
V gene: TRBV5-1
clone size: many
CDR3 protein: CASSYRDGSSYEQYF
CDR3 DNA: TGCGCCAGCAGCTACCGGGACGGGAGCTCCTACGAGCAGTACTTC

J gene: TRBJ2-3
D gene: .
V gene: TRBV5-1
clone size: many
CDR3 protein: CASSPGSDTQYF
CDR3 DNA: TGCGCCAGCAGCCCGGGCTCAGATACGCAGTATTTT

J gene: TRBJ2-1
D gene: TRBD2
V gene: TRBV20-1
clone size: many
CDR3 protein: CSARSSGGASVDEQFF
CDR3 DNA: TGCAGTGCTAGATCGAGCGGGGGGGCCTCCGTAGATGAGCAGTTCTTC

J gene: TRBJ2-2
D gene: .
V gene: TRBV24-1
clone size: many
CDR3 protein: CGAMGDTGELFF
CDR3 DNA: TGTGGCGCCATGGGGGACACCGGGGAGCTGTTTTTT

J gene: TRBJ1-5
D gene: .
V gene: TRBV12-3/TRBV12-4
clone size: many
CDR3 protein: CASTHYSNQPQHF
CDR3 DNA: TGTGCCAGCACTCATTATAGCAATCAGCCCCAGCATTTT

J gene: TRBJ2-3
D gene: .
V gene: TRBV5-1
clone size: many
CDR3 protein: CASSLVDLITDTQYF
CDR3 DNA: TGCGCCAGCAGCTTAGTAGATCTGATCACAGATACGCAGTATTTT

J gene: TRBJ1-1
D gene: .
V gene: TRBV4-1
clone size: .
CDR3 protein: CASSPYLRGETEAFF
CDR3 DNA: TGCGCCAGCAGCCCCTACCTGCGAGGTGAAACTGAAGCTTTCTTT

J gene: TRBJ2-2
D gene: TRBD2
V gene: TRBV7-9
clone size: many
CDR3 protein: CASSPAGGLNTGELFF
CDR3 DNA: TGTGCCAGCAGCCCAGCGGGGGGACTTAACACCGGGGAGCTGTTTTTT

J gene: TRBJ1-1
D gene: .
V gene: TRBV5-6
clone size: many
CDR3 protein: CASSLGRAPEAFF
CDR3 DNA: TGTGCCAGCAGCCTGGGACGGGCCCCTGAAGCTTTCTTT

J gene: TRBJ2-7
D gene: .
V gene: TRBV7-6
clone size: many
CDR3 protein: CASSPQTGQEQYF
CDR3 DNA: TGTGCCAGCAGCCCTCAGACAGGTCAAGAGCAGTACTTC

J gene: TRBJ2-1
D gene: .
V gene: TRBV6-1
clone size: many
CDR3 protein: CASSVFFRSSYNEQFF
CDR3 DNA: TGTGCCAGCAGTGTCTTTTTTCGGAGCTCCTACAATGAGCAGTTCTTC

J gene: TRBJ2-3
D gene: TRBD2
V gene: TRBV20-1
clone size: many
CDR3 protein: CSAPFAGGRGDTQYF
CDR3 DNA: TGCAGTGCTCCTTTTGCGGGGGGGAGGGGAGATACGCAGTATTTT

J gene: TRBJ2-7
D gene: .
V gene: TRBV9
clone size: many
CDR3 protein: CASSVFGADEQYF
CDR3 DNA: TGTGCCAGCAGCGTATTCGGTGCGGACGAGCAGTACTTC

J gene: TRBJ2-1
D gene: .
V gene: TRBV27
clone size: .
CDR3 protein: CASTRGRSYNEQFF
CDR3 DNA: TGTGCCAGCACCCGAGGGAGAAGTTACAATGAGCAGTTCTTC

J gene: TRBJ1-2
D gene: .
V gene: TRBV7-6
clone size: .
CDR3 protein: CASSPGTSPLGYTF
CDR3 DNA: TGTGCCAGCAGCCCAGGGACATCCCCCCTTGGCTACACCTTC

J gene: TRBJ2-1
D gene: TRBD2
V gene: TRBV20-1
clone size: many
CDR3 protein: CSASGLADYNEQFF
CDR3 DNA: TGCAGTGCTAGCGGACTAGCCGACTACAATGAGCAGTTCTTC

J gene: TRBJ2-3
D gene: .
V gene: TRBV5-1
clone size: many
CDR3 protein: CASRNNWDTQYF
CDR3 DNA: TGCGCCAGCAGAAATAATTGGGATACGCAGTATTTT

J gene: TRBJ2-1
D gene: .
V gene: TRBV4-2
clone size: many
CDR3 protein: CASSQPGHRVNEQFF
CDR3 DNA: TGTGCCAGCAGCCAACCGGGCCACAGGGTCAATGAGCAGTTCTTC

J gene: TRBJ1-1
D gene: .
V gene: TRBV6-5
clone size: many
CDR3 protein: CASSSAGGLAEAFF
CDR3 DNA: TGTGCCAGCAGTTCTGCTGGGGGGCTGGCTGAAGCTTTCTTT

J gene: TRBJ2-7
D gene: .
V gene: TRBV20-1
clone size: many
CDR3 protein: CSARESGAVEQYF
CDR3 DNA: TGCAGTGCTAGAGAGTCAGGGGCCGTCGAGCAGTACTTC

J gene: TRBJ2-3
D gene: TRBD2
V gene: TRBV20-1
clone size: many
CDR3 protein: CSASKGLVVADTQYF
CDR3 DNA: TGCAGTGCTAGTAAGGGACTAGTGGTGGCAGATACGCAGTATTTT

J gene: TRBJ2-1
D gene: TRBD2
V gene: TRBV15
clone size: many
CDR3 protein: CATSRESGGGKQFF
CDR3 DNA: TGTGCCACCAGCAGGGAAAGCGGGGGTGGTAAGCAGTTCTTC

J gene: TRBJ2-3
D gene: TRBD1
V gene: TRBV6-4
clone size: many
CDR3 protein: CASSDSEQGTQYF
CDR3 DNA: TGTGCCAGCAGTGACTCAGAACAGGGGACGCAGTATTTT

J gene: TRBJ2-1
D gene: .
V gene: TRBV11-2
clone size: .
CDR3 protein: CASSSIKSMGRDNEQFF
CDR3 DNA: TGTGCCAGCAGTTCAATAAAGAGTATGGGCAGGGACAATGAGCAGTTCTTC

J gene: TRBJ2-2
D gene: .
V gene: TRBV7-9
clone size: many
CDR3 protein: CASSFFGGTGELFF
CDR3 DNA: TGTGCCAGCAGCTTTTTTGGAGGGACCGGGGAGCTGTTTTTT

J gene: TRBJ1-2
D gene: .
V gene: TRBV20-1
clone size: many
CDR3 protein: CSARPAPNGYTF
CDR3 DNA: TGCAGTGCTAGACCCGCCCCCAATGGCTACACCTTC

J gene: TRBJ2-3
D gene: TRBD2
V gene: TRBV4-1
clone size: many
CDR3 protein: CASSYLGLAGSAADTQYF
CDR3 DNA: TGCGCCAGCAGCTACTTGGGACTAGCGGGGTCGGCTGCAGATACGCAGTATTTT

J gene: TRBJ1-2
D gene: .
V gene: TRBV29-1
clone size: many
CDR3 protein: CSVEETGNYGYTF
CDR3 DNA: TGCAGCGTTGAAGAAACGGGGAACTATGGCTACACCTTC

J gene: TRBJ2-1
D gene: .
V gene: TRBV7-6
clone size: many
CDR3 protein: CASSLDRTLNNEQFF
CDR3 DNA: TGTGCCAGCAGCTTGGACAGAACCTTAAACAATGAGCAGTTCTTC

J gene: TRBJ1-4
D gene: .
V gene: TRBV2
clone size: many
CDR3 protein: CASSPGPGGATNEKLFF
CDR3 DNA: TGTGCCAGCAGTCCGGGCCCCGGAGGGGCAACTAATGAAAAACTGTTTTTT

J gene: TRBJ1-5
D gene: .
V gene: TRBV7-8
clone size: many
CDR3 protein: CASSSVGGGNQPQHF
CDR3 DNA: TGTGCCAGCAGCTCGGTCGGGGGGGGCAATCAGCCCCAGCATTTT

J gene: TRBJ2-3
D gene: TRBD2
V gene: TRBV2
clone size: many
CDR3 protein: CANRGLAGLSDTQYF
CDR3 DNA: TGTGCCAACCGAGGACTAGCGGGGTTGTCAGATACGCAGTATTTT

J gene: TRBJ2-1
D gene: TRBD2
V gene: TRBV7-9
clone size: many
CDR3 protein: CASSSPRTGTSDNEQFF
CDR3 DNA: TGTGCCAGCAGCTCTCCTAGGACCGGGACTAGCGACAATGAGCAGTTCTTC

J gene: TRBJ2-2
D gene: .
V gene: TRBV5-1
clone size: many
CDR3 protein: CASSLGTENTGELFF
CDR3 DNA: TGCGCCAGCAGCCTAGGGACGGAGAACACCGGGGAGCTGTTTTTT

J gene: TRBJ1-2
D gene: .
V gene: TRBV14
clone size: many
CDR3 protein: CASSQDQGRGYTF
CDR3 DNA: TGTGCCAGCAGCCAAGACCAGGGACGTGGCTACACCTTC

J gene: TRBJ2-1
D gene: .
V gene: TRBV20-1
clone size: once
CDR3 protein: CSARVGEAEKFF
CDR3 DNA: TGCAGTGCTAGGGTAGGTGAGGCTGAGAAGTTCTTC

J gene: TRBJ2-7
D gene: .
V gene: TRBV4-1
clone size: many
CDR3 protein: CASSQDLPDYEQYF
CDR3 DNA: TGCGCCAGCAGCCAAGATCTGCCGGATTACGAGCAGTACTTC

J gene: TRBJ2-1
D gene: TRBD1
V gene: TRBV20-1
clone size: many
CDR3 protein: CSARGGTGGPYNEQFF
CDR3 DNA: TGCAGTGCTAGAGGGGGGACAGGGGGCCCGTACAATGAGCAGTTCTTC

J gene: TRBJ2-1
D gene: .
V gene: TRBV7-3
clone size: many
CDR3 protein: CASSPDSSEQFF
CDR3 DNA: TGTGCCAGCAGCCCGGACAGCAGTGAGCAGTTCTTC

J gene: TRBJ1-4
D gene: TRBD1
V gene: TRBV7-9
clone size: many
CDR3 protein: CASSLEARGLEKLFF
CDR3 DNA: TGTGCCAGCAGCTTAGAAGCCAGGGGGCTTGAAAAACTGTTTTTT

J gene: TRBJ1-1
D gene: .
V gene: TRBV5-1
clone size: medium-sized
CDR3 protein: CASSLGSSTEAFF
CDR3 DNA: TGCGCCAGCAGCCTGGGGAGTAGCACTGAAGCTTTCTTT

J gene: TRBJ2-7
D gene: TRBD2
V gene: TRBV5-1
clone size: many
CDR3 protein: CASSPSGGSSYEQYF
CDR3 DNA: TGCGCCAGCAGTCCAAGCGGGGGGAGCTCCTACGAGCAGTACTTC

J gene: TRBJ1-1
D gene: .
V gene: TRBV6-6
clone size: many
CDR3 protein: CASSYSTATMNTEAFF
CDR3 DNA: TGTGCCAGCAGTTACTCGACAGCCACCATGAACACTGAAGCTTTCTTT

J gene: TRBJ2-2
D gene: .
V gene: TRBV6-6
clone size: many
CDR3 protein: CASSYRRGNTGELFF
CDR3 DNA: TGTGCCAGCAGTTACAGGCGTGGGAACACCGGGGAGCTGTTTTTT

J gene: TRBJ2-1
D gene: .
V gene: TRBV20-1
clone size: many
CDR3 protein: CSARDRAGYNEQFF
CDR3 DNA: TGCAGTGCTAGAGATCGGGCGGGGTACAATGAGCAGTTCTTC

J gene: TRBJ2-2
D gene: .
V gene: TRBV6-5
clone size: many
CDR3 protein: CASSYSGPHGPGELFF
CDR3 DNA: TGTGCCAGCAGTTACTCGGGTCCTCATGGGCCCGGGGAGCTGTTTTTT